This entry features one T cell receptor beta chain sequence. This entry is derived from a study of blood T cells in healthy people across ages. Sample-barcoded 5' priming and a J-beta primer mix drove a second PCR of about 6 to 11 cycles. TCRdb re-called the 5' RACE reads through MiXCR, storing one row per CDR3 protein. The sample contains about 1.6 million distinct CDR3 sequences, about 31% of which appear only once. The CDR3 loop spans 14 amino acids. V lost 2 bases and J lost 6, with 13 bases in between. Germline lookup yields CDR1 KGHSH and CDR2 LQKENI. This clonotype was sampled from a woman in her twenties or thirties in good health. V gene TRBV18 combines with J gene TRBJ1-2; D unclear. The sequencing sample was made of blood. This CDR3 is CASSPVMIQDGYTF. CDR3 nucleotide sequence: TGTGCCAGCTCACCAGTGATGATTCAGGATGGCTACACCTTC.